The TCR beta chain under discussion was sequenced for a study of cytomegalovirus exposure and HLA in healthy donors. Use of 60 Vbeta and 13 Jbeta primers characterized the PCR. Sequencing used immunoSEQ multiplex PCR; TCRdb keeps in-frame clones, though not all of them. The sample contains around 53,000 clones, about three quarters of which appear only once. This clone was counted a few times. This sequence originates from a man younger than 30 in good health and CMV-seronegative. Sequencing was done on a sample of PBMCs.

The CDR3 DNA is TGTGCCAGCAGCTTGGGTCAGGGGCTTTTATACAATGAGCAGTTCTTC. Protein sequence: CASSLGQGLLYNEQFF. J is TRBJ2-1 and V is TRBV5-6, with a weak D call TRBD1 (6 bases). Between the trimmed V and J ends, which lost 0 bases and 4 bases, there was a span of 14 bases. Germline V gene data show CDR1 as SGHDT and CDR2 as YYEEEE. The CDR3 contains 16 residues.